The source of this TCR beta chain is a study of cytomegalovirus exposure and HLA in healthy donors. Study-level findings and limits: Accurate prediction of HLA-A and HLA-B alleles (for most subjects) was reportedly achieved from TCR beta sequences. A later analysis associated approximately 17,000 TCR beta sequences with HLA alleles at a 0.05 false discovery rate. The authors confirmed in vitro that a few CMV-associated chains were specific for CMV antigens.

The PCR used 60 Vbeta and 13 Jbeta primers. In the original analysis: Per a later analysis, the number of unique TCR beta chains was about 78 million, of which some 9.9 million were shared. Repertoires were generated with immunoSEQ multiplex PCR, while TCRdb's copy carries only in-frame clones and drops some. That table is the source of V, J and clone size, and D and trimming were worked out from the DNA. This repertoire includes 150,000 to 200,000 clones. The germline gives CDR1 SGHNT, CDR2 YENEEA. V lost 6 bases to trimming and J lost 3 bases; unmatched junction nucleotides: 10. The CDR3 runs to 16 residues. With regard to this clone: The antigen remains unidentified.

The clonotype was recovered from a man between 25 and 39 years old in good health and CMV-seronegative. The V call is TRBV11-3, the J call TRBJ2-2, with 7 positions matching TRBD1. The sample was PBMCs. CDR3 coding DNA: TGTGCCAGCAGTCCTCCCGACAGGGTCGACACCGGGGAGCTGTTTTTT. It yields the protein CASSPPDRVDTGELFF.